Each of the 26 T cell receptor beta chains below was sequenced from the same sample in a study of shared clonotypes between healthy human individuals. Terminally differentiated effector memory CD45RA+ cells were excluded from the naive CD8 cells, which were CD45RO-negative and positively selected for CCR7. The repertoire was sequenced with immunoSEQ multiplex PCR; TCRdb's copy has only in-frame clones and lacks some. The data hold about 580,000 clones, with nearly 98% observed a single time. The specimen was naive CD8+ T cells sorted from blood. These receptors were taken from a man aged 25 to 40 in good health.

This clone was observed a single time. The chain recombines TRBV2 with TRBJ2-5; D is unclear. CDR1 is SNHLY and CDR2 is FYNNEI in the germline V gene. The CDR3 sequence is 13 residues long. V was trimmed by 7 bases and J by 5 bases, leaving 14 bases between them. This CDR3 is CASNPGPEETQYF. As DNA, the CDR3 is TGTGCCAGCAACCCTGGACCGGAGGAGACCCAGTACTTC. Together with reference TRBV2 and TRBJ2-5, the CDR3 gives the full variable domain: EPEVTQTPSHQVTQMGQEVILRCVPISNHLYFYWYRQILGQKVEFLVSFYNNEISEKSEIFDDQFSVERPDGSNFTLKIRSTKLEDSAMYFCASNPGPEETQYFGPGTRLLVL.

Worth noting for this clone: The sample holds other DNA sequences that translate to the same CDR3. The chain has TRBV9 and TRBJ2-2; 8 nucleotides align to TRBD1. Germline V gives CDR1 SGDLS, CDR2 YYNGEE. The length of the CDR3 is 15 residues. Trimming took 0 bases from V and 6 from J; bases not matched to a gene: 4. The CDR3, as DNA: TGTGCCAGCAGCGTAGAGGACAGGGCATCCGGGGAGCTGTTTTTT. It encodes CASSVEDRASGELFF.

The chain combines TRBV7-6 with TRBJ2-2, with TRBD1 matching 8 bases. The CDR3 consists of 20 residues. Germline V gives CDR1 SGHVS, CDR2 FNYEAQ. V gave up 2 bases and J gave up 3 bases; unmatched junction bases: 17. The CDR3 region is CASSLHLKELAGQDTGELFF. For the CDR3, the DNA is TGTGCCAGCAGCTTACATTTGAAGGAACTCGCGGGACAGGACACCGGGGAGCTGTTTTTT.

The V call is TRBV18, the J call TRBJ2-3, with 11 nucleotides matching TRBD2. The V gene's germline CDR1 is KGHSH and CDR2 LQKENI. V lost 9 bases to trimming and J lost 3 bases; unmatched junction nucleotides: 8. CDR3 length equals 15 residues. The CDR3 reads CASLPSGRITDTQYF. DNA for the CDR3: TGTGCCAGTCTACCTAGCGGGAGGATAACAGATACGCAGTATTTT. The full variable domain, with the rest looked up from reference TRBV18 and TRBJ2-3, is NAGVMQNPRHLVRRRGQEARLRCSPMKGHSHVYWYRQLPEEGLKFMVYLQKENIIDESGMPKERFSAEFPKEGPSILRIQQVVRGDSAAYFCASLPSGRITDTQYFGPGTRLTVL.

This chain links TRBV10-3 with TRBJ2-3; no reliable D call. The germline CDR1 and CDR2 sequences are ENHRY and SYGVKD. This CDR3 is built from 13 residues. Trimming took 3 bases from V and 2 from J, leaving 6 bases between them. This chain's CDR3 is CAISEGFTDTQYF. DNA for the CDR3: TGTGCCATCAGTGAAGGGTTCACAGATACGCAGTATTTT.

CDR3 in amino acids: CASSFHGRLIDEQYF. For the CDR3, the DNA is TGTGCCAGCAGCTTCCACGGGAGATTAATCGACGAGCAGTACTTC. The rearrangement joins TRBV7-3 to TRBJ2-7; D perhaps matches TRBD2 (6 bases). V lost 3 bases to trimming and J lost 5 bases, with 17 bases between them. The CDR3 has 15 amino acids. Looked up from germline, CDR1 is SGHTA and CDR2 is FQGTGA.

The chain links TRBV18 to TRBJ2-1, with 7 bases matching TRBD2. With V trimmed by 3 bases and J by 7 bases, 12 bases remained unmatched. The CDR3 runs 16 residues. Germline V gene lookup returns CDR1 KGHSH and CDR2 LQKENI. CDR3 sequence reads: CASSPAPGSRENEQFF. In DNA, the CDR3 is TGTGCCAGCTCACCCGCCCCCGGCTCGCGGGAGAATGAGCAGTTCTTC.

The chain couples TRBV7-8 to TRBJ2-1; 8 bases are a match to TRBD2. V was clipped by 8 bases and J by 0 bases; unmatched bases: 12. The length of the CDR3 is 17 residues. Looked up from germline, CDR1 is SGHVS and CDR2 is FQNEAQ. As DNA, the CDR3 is TGTGCCAGCTGCCCGGGGGTAGCGGGAAGCTCCTACAATGAGCAGTTCTTC. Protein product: CASCPGVAGSSYNEQFF.

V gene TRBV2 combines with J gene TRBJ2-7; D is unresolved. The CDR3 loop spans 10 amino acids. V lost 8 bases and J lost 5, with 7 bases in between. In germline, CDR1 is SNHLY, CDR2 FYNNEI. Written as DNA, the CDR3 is TGTGCCAGCTTAATGAACGAGCAGTACTTC. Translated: CASLMNEQYF.

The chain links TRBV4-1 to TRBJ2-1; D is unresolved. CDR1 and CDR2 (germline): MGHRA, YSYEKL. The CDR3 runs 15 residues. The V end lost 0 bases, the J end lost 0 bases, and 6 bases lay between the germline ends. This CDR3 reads CASSQEKSSYNEQFF. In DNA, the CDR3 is TGCGCCAGCAGCCAAGAGAAGAGCTCCTACAATGAGCAGTTCTTC.

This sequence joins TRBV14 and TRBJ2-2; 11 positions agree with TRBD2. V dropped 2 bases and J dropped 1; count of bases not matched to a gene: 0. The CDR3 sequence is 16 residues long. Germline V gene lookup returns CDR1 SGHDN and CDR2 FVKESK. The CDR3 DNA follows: TGTGCCAGCAGCCAACTAGCGGGAGGGAACACCGGGGAGCTGTTTTTT. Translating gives CASSQLAGGNTGELFF.

CDR3 DNA: TGTGCCAGCAGTTTAGAACAAGAGACCCAGTACTTC. Translating gives CASSLEQETQYF. This chain links TRBV28 with TRBJ2-5, with unresolved D. The V gene's germline CDR1 is MDHEN and CDR2 SYDVKM. The V and J ends lost 2 bases and 2 bases respectively, with 3 bases between them. This CDR3 contains 12 residues. Filled out from reference TRBV28 and TRBJ2-5, the complete variable domain reads DVKVTQSSRYLVKRTGEKVFLECVQDMDHENMFWYRQDPGLGLRLIYFSYDVKMKEKGDIPEGYSVSREKKERFSLILESASTNQTSMYLCASSLEQETQYFGPGTRLLVL.

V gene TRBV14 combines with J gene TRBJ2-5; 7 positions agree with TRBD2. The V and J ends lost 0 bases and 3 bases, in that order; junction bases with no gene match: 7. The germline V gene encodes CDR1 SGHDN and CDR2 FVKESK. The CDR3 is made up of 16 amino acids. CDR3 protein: CASSQEARAGEETQYF. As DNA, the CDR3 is TGTGCCAGCAGCCAAGAAGCTCGGGCGGGAGAAGAGACCCAGTACTTC.

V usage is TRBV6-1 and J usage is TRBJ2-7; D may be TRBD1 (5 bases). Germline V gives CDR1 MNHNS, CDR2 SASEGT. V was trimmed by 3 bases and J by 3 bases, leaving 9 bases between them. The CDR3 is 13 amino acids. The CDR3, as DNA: TGTGCCAGCAGTGATGGACATCTCTACGAGCAGTACTTC. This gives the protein CASSDGHLYEQYF.

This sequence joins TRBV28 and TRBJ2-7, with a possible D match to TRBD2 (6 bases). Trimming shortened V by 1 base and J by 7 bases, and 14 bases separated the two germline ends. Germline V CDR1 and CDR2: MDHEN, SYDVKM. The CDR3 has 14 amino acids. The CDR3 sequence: CASSLYGGSGEQYF. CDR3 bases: TGTGCCAGCAGTTTATACGGGGGATCGGGGGAGCAGTACTTC.

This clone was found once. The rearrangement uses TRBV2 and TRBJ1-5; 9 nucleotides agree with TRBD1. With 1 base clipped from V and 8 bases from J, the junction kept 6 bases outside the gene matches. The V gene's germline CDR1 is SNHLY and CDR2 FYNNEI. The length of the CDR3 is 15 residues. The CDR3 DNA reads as TGTGCCAGCAGTGAAGGGTGGGACAGGGATAAGCCCCAGCATTTT. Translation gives CASSEGWDRDKPQHF.

The CDR3 bases are TGTGCCAGCAGCGATCCCGACAGGGAGACCCCACACAATGAGCAGTTCTTC. It translates to CASSDPDRETPHNEQFF. This rearrangement joins TRBV9 to TRBJ2-1, with 7 bases aligning to TRBD1. The CDR3 contains 17 residues. J gave up 5 bases and V 3 bases, and 14 bases lay outside the gene matches. CDR1 and CDR2 (germline): SGDLS, YYNGEE.

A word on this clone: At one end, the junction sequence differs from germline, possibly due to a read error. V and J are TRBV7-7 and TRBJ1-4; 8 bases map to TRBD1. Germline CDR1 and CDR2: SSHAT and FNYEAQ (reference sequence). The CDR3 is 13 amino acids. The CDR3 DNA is TGTGCTAGCAGCCCGCGACAGGGGGAAAAACTGTTTTTT. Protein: CASSPRQGEKLFF.

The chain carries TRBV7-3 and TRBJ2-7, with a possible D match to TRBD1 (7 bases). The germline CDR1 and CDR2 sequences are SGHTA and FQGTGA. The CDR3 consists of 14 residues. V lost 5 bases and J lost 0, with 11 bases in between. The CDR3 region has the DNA TGTGCCAGCAGCCCAGGGGGGTTCTCCTACGAGCAGTACTTC. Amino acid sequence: CASSPGGFSYEQYF.

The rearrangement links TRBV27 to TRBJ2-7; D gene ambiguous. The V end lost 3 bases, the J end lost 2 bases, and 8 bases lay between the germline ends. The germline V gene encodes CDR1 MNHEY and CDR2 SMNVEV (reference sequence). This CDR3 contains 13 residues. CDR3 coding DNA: TGTGCCAGCAGTTTTGCGGTGGCCTACGAGCAGTACTTC. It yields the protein CASSFAVAYEQYF.

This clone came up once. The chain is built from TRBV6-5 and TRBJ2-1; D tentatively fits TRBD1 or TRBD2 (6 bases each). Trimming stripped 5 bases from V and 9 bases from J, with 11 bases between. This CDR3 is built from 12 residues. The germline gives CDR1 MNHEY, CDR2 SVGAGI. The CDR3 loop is CASSQGGIEQFF. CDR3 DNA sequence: TGTGCCAGCAGTCAAGGGGGGATTGAGCAGTTCTTC.

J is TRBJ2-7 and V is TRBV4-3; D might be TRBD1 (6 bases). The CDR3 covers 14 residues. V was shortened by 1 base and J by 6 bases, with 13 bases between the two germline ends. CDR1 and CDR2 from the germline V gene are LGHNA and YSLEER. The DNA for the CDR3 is TGCGCCAGCAGCCAAGCGGTACAGGGTGGCGAGCAGTACTTC. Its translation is CASSQAVQGGEQYF.

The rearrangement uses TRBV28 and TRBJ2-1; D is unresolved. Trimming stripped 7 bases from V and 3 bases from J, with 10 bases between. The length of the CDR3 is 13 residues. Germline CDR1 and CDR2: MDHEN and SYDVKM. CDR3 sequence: CASTNYYYNEQFF. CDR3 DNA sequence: TGTGCCAGCACCAATTACTACTACAATGAGCAGTTCTTC.

CDR3 sequence (DNA): TGCAGCGTTCGTGCCGGGGCTAATGAAAAACTGTTTTTT. It translates to CSVRAGANEKLFF. V is TRBV29-1 and J is TRBJ1-4, with D unclear. Trimming took 5 bases from V and 3 from J, leaving 10 bases between them. Germline CDR1 reads SQVTM; CDR2 reads ANQGSEA. There are 13 residues in the CDR3.

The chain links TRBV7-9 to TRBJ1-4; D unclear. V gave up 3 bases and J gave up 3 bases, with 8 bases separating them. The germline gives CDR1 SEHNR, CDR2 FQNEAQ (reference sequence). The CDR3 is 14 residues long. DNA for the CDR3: TGTGCCAGCAGCTTGGCGGACTCTAATGAAAAACTGTTTTTT. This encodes CASSLADSNEKLFF.

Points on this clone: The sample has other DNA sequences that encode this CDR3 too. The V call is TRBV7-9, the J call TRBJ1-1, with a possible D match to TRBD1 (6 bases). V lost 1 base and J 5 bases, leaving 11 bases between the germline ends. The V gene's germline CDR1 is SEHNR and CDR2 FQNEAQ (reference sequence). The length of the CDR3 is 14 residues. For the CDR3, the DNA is TGTGCCAGCAGCTTAGAAGGGGGAGGGACTGAAGCTTTCTTT. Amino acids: CASSLEGGGTEAFF.